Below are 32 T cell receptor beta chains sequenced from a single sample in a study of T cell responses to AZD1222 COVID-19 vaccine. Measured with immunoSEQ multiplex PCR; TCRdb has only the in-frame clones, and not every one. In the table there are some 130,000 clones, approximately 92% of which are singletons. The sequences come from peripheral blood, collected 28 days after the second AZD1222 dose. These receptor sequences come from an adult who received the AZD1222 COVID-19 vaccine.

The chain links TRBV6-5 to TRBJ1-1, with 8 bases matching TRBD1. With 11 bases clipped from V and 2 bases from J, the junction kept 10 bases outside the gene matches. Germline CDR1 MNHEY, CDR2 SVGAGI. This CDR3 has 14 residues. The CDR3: CAGKTGAFNTEAFF. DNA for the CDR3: TGTGCCGGCAAGACAGGGGCCTTCAACACTGAAGCTTTCTTT.

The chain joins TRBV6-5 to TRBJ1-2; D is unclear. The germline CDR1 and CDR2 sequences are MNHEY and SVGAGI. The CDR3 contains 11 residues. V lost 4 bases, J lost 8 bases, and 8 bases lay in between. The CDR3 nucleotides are TGTGCCAGCAGTTCCCAAGGAGGCTACACCTTC. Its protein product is CASSSQGGYTF.

The CDR3 DNA is TGTGCAGCCGCTAGCGGGGCCGATACGCAGTATTTT. Translated, it gives CAAASGADTQYF. The chain carries TRBV19 and TRBJ2-3; TRBD2 aligns across 9 bases. Per germline, CDR1 LNHDA and CDR2 SQIVND (reference sequence). This CDR3 has 12 amino acids.

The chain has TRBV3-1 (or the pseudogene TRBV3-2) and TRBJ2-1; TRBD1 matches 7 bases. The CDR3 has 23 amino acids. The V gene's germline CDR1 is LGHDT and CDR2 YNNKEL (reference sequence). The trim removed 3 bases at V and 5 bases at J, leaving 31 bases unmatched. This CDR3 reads CASSHKGTVPIFQSTAPHNEQFF. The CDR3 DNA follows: TGTGCCAGCAGCCACAAGGGGACAGTGCCTATTTTTCAATCGACGGCACCCCACAATGAGCAGTTCTTC.

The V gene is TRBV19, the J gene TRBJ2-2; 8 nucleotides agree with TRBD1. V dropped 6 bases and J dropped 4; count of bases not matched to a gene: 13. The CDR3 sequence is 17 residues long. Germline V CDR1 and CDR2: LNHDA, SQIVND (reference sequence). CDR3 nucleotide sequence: TGTGCCAGTAGAAAACGGAGGACAGGGATTTTCACCGGGGAGCTGTTTTTT. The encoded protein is CASRKRRTGIFTGELFF.

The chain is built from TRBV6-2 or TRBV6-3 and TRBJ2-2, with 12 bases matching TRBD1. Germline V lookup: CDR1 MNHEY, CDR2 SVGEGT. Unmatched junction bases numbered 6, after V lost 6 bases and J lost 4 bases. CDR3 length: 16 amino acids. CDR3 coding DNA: TGTGCCAGCAGCCCCCCGGGACAGGGGGCCACCGGGGAGCTGTTTTTT. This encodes CASSPPGQGATGELFF.

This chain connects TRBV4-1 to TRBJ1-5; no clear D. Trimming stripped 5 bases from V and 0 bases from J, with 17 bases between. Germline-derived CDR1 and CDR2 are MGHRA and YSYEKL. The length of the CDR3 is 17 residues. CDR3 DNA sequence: TGCGCCAGCAGCTCCGCCGACTTGATAGTTAGCAATCAGCCCCAGCATTTT. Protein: CASSSADLIVSNQPQHF.

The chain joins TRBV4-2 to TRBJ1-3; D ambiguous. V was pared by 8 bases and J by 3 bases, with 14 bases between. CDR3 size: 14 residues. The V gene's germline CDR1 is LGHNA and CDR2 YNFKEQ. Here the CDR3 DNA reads TGTGCCAGCGGCGGTTCTTTTGGTGGAAACACCATATATTTT. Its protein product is CASGGSFGGNTIYF.

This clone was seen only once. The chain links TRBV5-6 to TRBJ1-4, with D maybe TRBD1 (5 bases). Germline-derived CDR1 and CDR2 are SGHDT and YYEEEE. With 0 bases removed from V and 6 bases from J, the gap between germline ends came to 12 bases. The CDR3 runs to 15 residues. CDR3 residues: CASSLVGREHEKLFF. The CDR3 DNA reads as TGTGCCAGCAGCTTGGTGGGCAGGGAGCATGAAAAACTGTTTTTT.

The DNA of the CDR3 is TGTGCCACCAGCCGAGCCAAGGTTTCTAGCACAGATACGCAGTATTTT. This translates into CATSRAKVSSTDTQYF. This rearrangement joins TRBV15 to TRBJ2-3; D not certain. Trimming took off 5 bases at V and 0 bases at J, with 15 bases between the two ends. CDR1 LNHNV and CDR2 YYDKDF come from the germline V gene (reference sequence). The CDR3 is 16 amino acids.

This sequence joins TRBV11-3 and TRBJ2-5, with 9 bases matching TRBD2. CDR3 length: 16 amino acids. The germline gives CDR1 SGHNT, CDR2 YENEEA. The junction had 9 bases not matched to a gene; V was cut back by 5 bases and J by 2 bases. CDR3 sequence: CASSPLAGGTQETQYF. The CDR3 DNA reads TGTGCCAGCAGCCCTCTGGCGGGGGGGACTCAAGAGACCCAGTACTTC. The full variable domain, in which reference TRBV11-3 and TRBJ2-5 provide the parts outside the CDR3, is EAGVVQSPRYKIIEKKQPVAFWCNPISGHNTLYWYLQNLGQGPELLIRYENEEAVDDSQLPKDRFSAERLKGVDSTLKIQPAELGDSAVYLCASSPLAGGTQETQYFGPGTRLLVL.

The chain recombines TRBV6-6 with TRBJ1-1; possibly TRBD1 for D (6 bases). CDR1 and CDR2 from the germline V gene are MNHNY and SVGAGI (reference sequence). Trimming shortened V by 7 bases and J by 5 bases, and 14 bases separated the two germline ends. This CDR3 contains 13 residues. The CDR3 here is CASTDRMGTEAFF. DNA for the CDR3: TGTGCCAGCACCGACAGGATGGGGACTGAAGCTTTCTTT.

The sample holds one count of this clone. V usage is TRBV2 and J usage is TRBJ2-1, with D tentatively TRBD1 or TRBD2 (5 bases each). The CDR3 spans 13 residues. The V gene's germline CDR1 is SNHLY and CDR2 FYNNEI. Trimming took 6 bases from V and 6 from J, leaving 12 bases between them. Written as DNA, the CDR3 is TGTGCCAGCAGCAACTTTGGGGGCAATGAGCAGTTCTTC. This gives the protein CASSNFGGNEQFF.

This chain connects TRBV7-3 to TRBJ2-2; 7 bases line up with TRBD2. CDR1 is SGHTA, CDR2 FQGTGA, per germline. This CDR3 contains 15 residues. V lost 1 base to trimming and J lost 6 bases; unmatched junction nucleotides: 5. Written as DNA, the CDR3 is TGTGCCAGCAGCTTAAATCAGGCGGGGGCCGGGGAGCTGTTTTTT. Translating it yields CASSLNQAGAGELFF.

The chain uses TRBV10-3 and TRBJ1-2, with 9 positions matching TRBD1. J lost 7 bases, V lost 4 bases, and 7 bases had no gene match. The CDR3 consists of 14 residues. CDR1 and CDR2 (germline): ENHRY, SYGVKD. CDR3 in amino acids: CAISGVGTGFGYTF. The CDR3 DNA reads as TGTGCCATCAGTGGAGTGGGGACAGGGTTTGGCTACACCTTC.

The CDR3 DNA reads TGTGCCAGCAGCGGTAGCTTTGGGAATCCTAACTATGGCTACACCTTC. This sequence encodes CASSGSFGNPNYGYTF. The chain combines TRBV11-3 with TRBJ1-2; D gene uncertain. The germline gives CDR1 SGHNT, CDR2 YENEEA. The V and J ends lost 5 bases and 0 bases respectively, with 16 bases between them. The CDR3 loop spans 16 amino acids.

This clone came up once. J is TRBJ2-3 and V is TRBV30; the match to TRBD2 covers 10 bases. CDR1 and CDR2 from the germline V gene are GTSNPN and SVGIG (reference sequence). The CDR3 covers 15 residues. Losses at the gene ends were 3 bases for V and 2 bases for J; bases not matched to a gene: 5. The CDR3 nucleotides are TGTGCCTGGAGCCCTAGCGGGGGATCCACAGATACGCAGTATTTT. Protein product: CAWSPSGGSTDTQYF.

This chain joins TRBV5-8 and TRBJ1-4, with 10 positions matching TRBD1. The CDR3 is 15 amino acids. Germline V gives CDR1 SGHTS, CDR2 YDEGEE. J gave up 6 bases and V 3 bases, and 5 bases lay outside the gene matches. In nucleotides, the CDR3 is TGTGCCAGCAGCTGGGCCGGGACAGGGGATGAAAAACTGTTTTTT. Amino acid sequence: CASSWAGTGDEKLFF.

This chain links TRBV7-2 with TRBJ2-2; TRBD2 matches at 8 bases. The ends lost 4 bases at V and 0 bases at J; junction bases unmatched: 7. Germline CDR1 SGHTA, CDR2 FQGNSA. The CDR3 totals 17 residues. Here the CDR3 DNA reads TGTGCCAGCAGCTCCGGGCGGGGGGTTACGAACACCGGGGAGCTGTTTTTT. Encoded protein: CASSSGRGVTNTGELFF.

CDR3 bases: TGTGCCAGCGGTGCGGTGTGGAGGGGCGCGAACACTGAAGCTTTCTTT. Protein sequence: CASGAVWRGANTEAFF. This sequence joins TRBV27 and TRBJ1-1; tentative D call: TRBD1 (5 bases). CDR3 length: 16 amino acids. Germline V CDR1 and CDR2: MNHEY, SMNVEV (reference sequence). Between the trimmed V and J ends, which lost 8 bases and 1 base, there was a span of 20 bases.

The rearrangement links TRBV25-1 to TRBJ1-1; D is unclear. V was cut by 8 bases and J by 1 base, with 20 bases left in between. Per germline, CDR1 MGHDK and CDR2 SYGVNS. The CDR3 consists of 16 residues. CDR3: CASSGGLPPGNTEAFF. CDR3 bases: TGTGCCAGCTCCGGAGGACTCCCCCCGGGGAACACTGAAGCTTTCTTT.

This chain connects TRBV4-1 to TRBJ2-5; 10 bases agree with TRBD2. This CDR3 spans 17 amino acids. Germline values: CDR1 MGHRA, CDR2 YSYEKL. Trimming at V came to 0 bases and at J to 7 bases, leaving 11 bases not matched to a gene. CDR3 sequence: CASSQDHLAGGPGTQYF. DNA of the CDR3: TGCGCCAGCAGCCAAGATCATTTAGCGGGGGGTCCGGGGACCCAGTACTTC.

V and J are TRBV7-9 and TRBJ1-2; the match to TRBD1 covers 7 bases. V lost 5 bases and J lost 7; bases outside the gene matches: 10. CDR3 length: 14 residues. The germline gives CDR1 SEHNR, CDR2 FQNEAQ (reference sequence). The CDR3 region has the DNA TGTGCCAGCAGCACGACGGCAGGGGGTGGTGGCTACACCTTC. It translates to CASSTTAGGGGYTF.

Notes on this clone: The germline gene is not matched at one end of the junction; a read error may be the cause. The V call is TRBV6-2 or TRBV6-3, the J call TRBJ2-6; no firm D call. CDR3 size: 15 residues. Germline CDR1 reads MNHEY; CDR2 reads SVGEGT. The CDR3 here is CASSYYIPGANVLTF. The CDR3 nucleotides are TGTGCCAGCAGCTACTATATTCCAGGGGCCAACGTCCTGACTTTC.

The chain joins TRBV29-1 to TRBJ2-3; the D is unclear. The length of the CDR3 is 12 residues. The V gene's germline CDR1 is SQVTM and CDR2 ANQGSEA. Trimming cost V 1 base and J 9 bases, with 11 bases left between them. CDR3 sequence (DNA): TGCAGCGTTGAAGTAATTTTCCAGACGCAGTATTTT. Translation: CSVEVIFQTQYF.

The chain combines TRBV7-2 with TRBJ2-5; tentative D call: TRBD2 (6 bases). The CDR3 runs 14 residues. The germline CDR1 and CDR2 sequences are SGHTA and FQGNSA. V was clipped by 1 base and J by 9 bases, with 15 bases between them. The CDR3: CASSLETGTGAQYF. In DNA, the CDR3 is TGTGCCAGCAGCTTAGAAACTGGGACTGGGGCCCAGTACTTC.

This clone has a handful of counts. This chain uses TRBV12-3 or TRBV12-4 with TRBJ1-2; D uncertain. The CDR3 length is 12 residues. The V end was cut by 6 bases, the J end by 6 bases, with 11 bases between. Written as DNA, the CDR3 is TGTGCCAGCAGCTTACCAATTCATGGCTACACCTTC. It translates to CASSLPIHGYTF.

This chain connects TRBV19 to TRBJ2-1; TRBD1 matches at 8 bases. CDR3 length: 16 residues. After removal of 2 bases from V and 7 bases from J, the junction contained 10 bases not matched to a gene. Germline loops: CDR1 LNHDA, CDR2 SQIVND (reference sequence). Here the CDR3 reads CASSIFQGARGNEQFF. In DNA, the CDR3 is TGTGCCAGTAGTATATTTCAGGGGGCGCGAGGGAATGAGCAGTTCTTC. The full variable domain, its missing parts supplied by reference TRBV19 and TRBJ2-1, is DGGITQSPKYLFRKEGQNVTLSCEQNLNHDAMYWYRQDPGQGLRLIYYSQIVNDFQKGDIAEGYSVSREKKESFPLTVTSAQKNPTAFYLCASSIFQGARGNEQFFGPGTRLTVL.

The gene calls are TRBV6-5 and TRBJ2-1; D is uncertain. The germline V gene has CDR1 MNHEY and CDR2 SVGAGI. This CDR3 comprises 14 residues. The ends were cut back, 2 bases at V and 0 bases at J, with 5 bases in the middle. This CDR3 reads CASSYRSSYNEQFF. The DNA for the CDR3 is TGTGCCAGCAGTTACAGGAGCTCCTACAATGAGCAGTTCTTC.

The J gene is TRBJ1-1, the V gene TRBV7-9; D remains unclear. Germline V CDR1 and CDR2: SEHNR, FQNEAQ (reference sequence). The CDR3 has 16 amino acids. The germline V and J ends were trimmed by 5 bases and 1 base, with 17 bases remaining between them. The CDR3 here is CASSLLKGIPNTEAFF. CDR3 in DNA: TGTGCCAGCAGCCTCCTTAAGGGAATACCGAACACTGAAGCTTTCTTT.

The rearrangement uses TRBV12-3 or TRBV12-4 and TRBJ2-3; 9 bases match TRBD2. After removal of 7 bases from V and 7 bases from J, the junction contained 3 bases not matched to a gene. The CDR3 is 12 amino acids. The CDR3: CASNLAGHTQYF. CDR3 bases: TGTGCCAGCAACCTAGCGGGGCATACGCAGTATTTT.

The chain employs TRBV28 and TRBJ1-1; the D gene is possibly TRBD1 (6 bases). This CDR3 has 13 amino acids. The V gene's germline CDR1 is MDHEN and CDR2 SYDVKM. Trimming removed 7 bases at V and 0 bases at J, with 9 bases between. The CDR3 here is CASKGEMNTEAFF. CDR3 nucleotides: TGTGCCAGCAAGGGGGAAATGAACACTGAAGCTTTCTTT.